This passage covers 22 T cell receptor beta chains from one sample sequenced in a study of T cell changes during pregnancy in multiple sclerosis. The data were produced by immunoSEQ multiplex PCR, yet TCRdb's version contains in-frame clones alone and is incomplete. The sample includes tens of thousands of clones, around 92% of them seen just once. The sample in question was CD4+ T cells from peripheral blood mononuclear cells, obtained in the third trimester of pregnancy. The receptors were sampled from a female donor with multiple sclerosis, enrolled in a pregnancy study.

This chain links TRBV9 with TRBJ2-3; 11 nucleotides align to TRBD2. The J segment lost 5 bases and the V segment lost 0 bases, leaving 5 bases of the junction unmatched. The CDR3 has 16 residues. CDR1 and CDR2 (germline): SGDLS, YYNGEE. CDR3 protein: CASSVGTSGGVDTQYF. The CDR3 coding sequence is TGTGCCAGCAGCGTAGGAACTAGCGGGGGTGTAGATACGCAGTATTTT.

CDR3 in amino acids: CASSQSGLAGGPGEQFF. The CDR3 nucleotides are TGTGCCAGCAGCCAGTCGGGACTAGCGGGGGGGCCGGGTGAGCAGTTCTTC. The chain employs TRBV4-2 and TRBJ2-1, with 16 positions matching TRBD2. This CDR3 is 17 amino acids long. CDR1 and CDR2 (germline): LGHNA, YNFKEQ. V shed 3 bases and J 9 bases; nucleotides not matched to a gene: 8.

The rearrangement uses TRBV2 and TRBJ2-3; TRBD2 might be the D (6 bases). CDR3 length: 15 amino acids. Germline assignment: CDR1 SNHLY and CDR2 FYNNEI. V was pared by 0 bases and J by 1 base, with 8 bases between. The chain's CDR3 is CASSEAWGGTDTQYF. For the CDR3, the DNA is TGTGCCAGCAGTGAAGCGTGGGGGGGCACAGATACGCAGTATTTT.

The CDR3, as DNA: TGCGCCAGCAGCCGGGTGGGGGGGCGAGATACGCAGTATTTT. This gives the protein CASSRVGGRDTQYF. The rearrangement uses TRBV5-1 and TRBJ2-3; tentatively, D is TRBD2 (7 bases). With 4 bases removed from V and 5 bases from J, the gap between germline ends came to 14 bases. This CDR3 spans 14 amino acids. Germline-derived CDR1 and CDR2 are SGHRS and YFSETQ.

This chain connects TRBV7-8 to TRBJ2-5; TRBD1 agrees at 10 bases. Per the germline V gene, CDR1 is SGHVS and CDR2 is FQNEAQ. The ends lost 6 bases at V and 3 bases at J; junction bases unmatched: 16. The length of the CDR3 is 18 residues. CDR3 protein: CASRTRGVPGQGKETQYF. The CDR3 DNA follows: TGTGCCAGCAGAACCAGAGGGGTTCCGGGACAGGGGAAAGAGACCCAGTACTTC.

The chain joins TRBV5-4 to TRBJ1-2; a weak D match, TRBD1 (6 bases). Deletions cut 3 bases from V and 10 bases from J, with 19 bases between. Per the germline V gene, CDR1 is SGHNT and CDR2 is YYREEE (reference sequence). The CDR3 has 14 residues. In DNA form, the CDR3 reads TGTGCCAGCAGCTCCGAACAGGGCCGATTAACCTACACCTTC. Protein product: CASSSEQGRLTYTF. The variable domain in full, with the rest retrieved from reference TRBV5-4 and TRBJ1-2, is ETGVTQSPTHLIKTRGQQVTLRCSSQSGHNTVSWYQQALGQGPQFIFQYYREEENGRGNFPPRFSGLQFPNYSSELNVNALELDDSALYLCASSSEQGRLTYTFGSGTRLTVV.

The genes are TRBV19 and TRBJ1-6; no definite D call. Trimming took off 6 bases at V and 7 bases at J, with 13 bases between the two ends. CDR1 is LNHDA, CDR2 SQIVND, per germline (reference sequence). This CDR3 comprises 14 residues. For the CDR3, the DNA is TGTGCCAGTAGGGGGAGCGGTTGGAATTCACCCCTCCACTTT. Protein product: CASRGSGWNSPLHF.

This clone appeared a single time. The V and J genes are TRBV5-6 and TRBJ2-3; 11 bases are shared with TRBD2. V lost 0 bases, J lost 2 bases, and 2 bases stayed unmatched. Germline V lookup: CDR1 SGHDT, CDR2 YYEEEE. CDR3 length: 16 amino acids. The CDR3 spells CASSLGLAGPTDTQYF. CDR3 nucleotides: TGTGCCAGCAGCTTGGGACTAGCGGGGCCCACAGATACGCAGTATTTT.

This clone was detected only a few times. V gene TRBV5-6 combines with J gene TRBJ1-2; 7 bases map to TRBD1. V lost 3 bases to trimming and J lost 4 bases; unmatched junction nucleotides: 3. Looked up from germline, CDR1 is SGHDT and CDR2 is YYEEEE. The CDR3 length is 13 residues. The CDR3 reads CASSSTGPYGYTF. The DNA for the CDR3 is TGTGCCAGCAGCTCGACAGGGCCCTATGGCTACACCTTC. Based on the CDR3 plus reference TRBV5-6 and TRBJ1-2, the full variable domain is DAGVTQSPTHLIKTRGQQVTLRCSPKSGHDTVSWYQQALGQGPQFIFQYYEEEERQRGNFPDRFSGHQFPNYSSELNVNALLLGDSALYLCASSSTGPYGYTFGSGTRLTVV.

The chain carries TRBV7-3 and TRBJ2-3; the D gene is possibly TRBD2 (6 bases). This CDR3 is 14 amino acids long. Germline V gives CDR1 SGHTA, CDR2 FQGTGA. Deletions cut 3 bases from V and 5 bases from J, with 12 bases between. The CDR3 reads CASSFHPGGDTQYF. CDR3 in DNA: TGTGCCAGCAGCTTCCACCCCGGGGGAGATACGCAGTATTTT.

The chain recombines TRBV10-3 with TRBJ2-1; D is perhaps TRBD2 (6 bases). The CDR3 contains 12 residues. Germline CDR1 reads ENHRY; CDR2 reads SYGVKD. Trimming took 4 bases from V and 10 from J, leaving 11 bases between them. CDR3: CAISGRRGEQFF. The DNA of the CDR3 is TGTGCCATCAGTGGGCGGCGGGGAGAGCAGTTCTTC.

The V and J genes are TRBV2 and TRBJ2-4; tentatively, D is TRBD1 (7 bases). The V end was cut by 5 bases, the J end by 3 bases, with 17 bases between. Germline V gene lookup returns CDR1 SNHLY and CDR2 FYNNEI. This CDR3 has 16 amino acids. The CDR3 coding sequence is TGTGCCAGCAGTTCTCAGGGGGGAGTAAGCAAAAACATTCAGTACTTC. This gives the protein CASSSQGGVSKNIQYF.

V usage is TRBV18 and J usage is TRBJ2-7; possibly TRBD1 for D (5 bases). This CDR3 spans 13 amino acids. Trimming left V 4 bases short and J 7 bases short, with 14 bases between. Germline V lookup: CDR1 KGHSH, CDR2 LQKENI. The CDR3 DNA reads TGTGCCAGCTCACGGGGCACTGTGGAGGAGCAGTACTTC. This sequence encodes CASSRGTVEEQYF.

The genes are TRBV19 and TRBJ1-5; TRBD1 aligns across 7 bases. J gave up 0 bases and V 8 bases, and 4 bases lay outside the gene matches. Germline V gene data show CDR1 as LNHDA and CDR2 as SQIVND (reference sequence). The CDR3 is 14 residues long. The CDR3 coding sequence is TGTGCCAGTTCGGACAGGTATAGCAATCAGCCCCAGCATTTT. Translation gives CASSDRYSNQPQHF.

The chain recombines TRBV5-1 with TRBJ2-3; D is undetermined. Germline CDR1 is SGHRS and CDR2 is YFSETQ. Trimming left V 1 base short and J 9 bases short, with 15 bases between. The CDR3 sequence is 14 residues long. The CDR3 sequence is CASSLTGSQGTQYF. CDR3 DNA: TGCGCCAGCAGCTTGACCGGGTCCCAAGGAACGCAGTATTTT.

The chain joins TRBV7-6 to TRBJ2-5; D gene ambiguous. Germline lookup yields CDR1 SGHVS and CDR2 FNYEAQ. Trimming cost V 6 bases and J 2 bases, with 16 bases left between them. CDR3 size: 15 residues. CDR3 amino acids: CASSRAVNLQETQYF. In nucleotides, the CDR3 is TGTGCCAGCAGTCGAGCCGTGAACCTACAAGAGACCCAGTACTTC.

V and J are TRBV5-4 and TRBJ2-2; possible D gene TRBD2, 7 bases. Germline CDR1 and CDR2: SGHNT and YYREEE (reference sequence). The length of the CDR3 is 15 residues. Trimming stripped 4 bases from V and 4 bases from J, with 14 bases between. CDR3 sequence (DNA): TGTGCCAGCAGCCCGAGGGGGGGGAGCACCGGGGAGCTGTTTTTT. Protein: CASSPRGGSTGELFF. Complete variable domain (other parts from reference TRBV5-4 and TRBJ2-2): ETGVTQSPTHLIKTRGQQVTLRCSSQSGHNTVSWYQQALGQGPQFIFQYYREEENGRGNFPPRFSGLQFPNYSSELNVNALELDDSALYLCASSPRGGSTGELFFGEGSRLTVL.

The V gene is TRBV7-3, the J gene TRBJ1-1; maybe TRBD1 (5 bases). Looked up from germline, CDR1 is SGHTA and CDR2 is FQGTGA. Trimming took off 4 bases at V and 7 bases at J, with 16 bases between the two ends. This CDR3 spans 14 amino acids. The CDR3 nucleotides are TGTGCCAGCAGCTCCCGGGGGGGGACCAATGAAGCTTTCTTT. Translation: CASSSRGGTNEAFF.

The V gene is TRBV9, the J gene TRBJ1-6; 7 bases map to TRBD1. Per the germline V gene, CDR1 is SGDLS and CDR2 is YYNGEE. V lost 3 bases and J lost 10; bases outside the gene matches: 16. CDR3 size: 17 residues. The CDR3, as DNA: TGTGCCAGCAGCGGTTTATTAGGGGGCGCCCAAAGATCACCCCTCCACTTT. This sequence encodes CASSGLLGGAQRSPLHF.

This clone was counted a few times. This chain uses TRBV5-1 with TRBJ2-7; a possible D gene is TRBD2 (7 bases). V gave up 1 base and J gave up 7 bases, with 21 bases separating them. CDR1 is SGHRS and CDR2 is YFSETQ in the germline V gene. This CDR3 region has 16 residues. CDR3 loop: CASSLTGGGQYGEQYF. DNA of the CDR3: TGCGCCAGCAGCTTGACGGGGGGAGGACAGTATGGAGAGCAGTACTTC.

The chain employs TRBV6-5 and TRBJ1-3; TRBD1 matches at 8 bases. J lost 8 bases, V lost 4 bases, and 10 bases had no gene match. CDR1 is MNHEY, CDR2 SVGAGI, per germline. The CDR3 runs to 15 residues. The CDR3 sequence: CASSFRDRGAHTIYF. DNA of the CDR3: TGTGCCAGCAGTTTCCGCGACAGGGGAGCTCACACCATATATTTT.

The chain employs TRBV9 and TRBJ2-3; 14 nucleotides align to TRBD2. J was trimmed by 0 bases and V by 3 bases; bases with no gene match: 0. The CDR3 sequence is 16 residues long. Germline V CDR1 and CDR2: SGDLS, YYNGEE. The CDR3 region is CASSGTSGGSTDTQYF. CDR3 in DNA: TGTGCCAGCAGCGGGACTAGCGGGGGGAGCACAGATACGCAGTATTTT.